This TCR beta chain was observed in a study of T cell repertoires in cytomegalovirus infection. As for the study in general: CMV epitopes, recently identified HLA-C-restricted and well-studied HLA-B-restricted, were used. Notes on the study in general: Across the ex vivo response, the dominant clonotypes were HLA-C-restricted CMV-specific TCR beta clonotypes. Pooled public TCR beta family frequency picked out CMV carriers with the relevant HLA.

The CDR3 is 14 amino acids. The germline V gene has CDR1 MNHEY and CDR2 SMNVEV (reference sequence). V lost 6 bases, J lost 5 bases, and 16 bases lay in between. TCRdb re-derived calls from the reads in MiXCR, one entry per CDR3 protein. The table has about 920,000 distinct CDR3 sequences, less than 35% seen once. This clonotype was picked up many times. As yet, its antigen is unknown. The sample consisted of cultured CD8+ T cells from PBMCs, taken from culture after CMV antigen stimulation. The sequence was collected from a human donor in good health (CMV status not recorded). Some clones in this sample may be carry-over from other donors' samples. This chain connects TRBV27 to TRBJ2-5; the D call may be TRBD1 or TRBD2 (5 bases each). The CDR3 sequence: CASSLLGDGETQYF. The CDR3 coding sequence is TGTGCCAGCAGCTTGTTAGGGGACGGGGAGACCCAGTACTTC.